The T cell receptor (beta chain) described here comes from a study of T cell responses to AZD1222 COVID-19 vaccine. About the study: Investigators merged groups given second doses at roughly 4 or roughly 12 weeks. Overall study findings and caveats: The donors showed a predominance of white British ancestry and of females, with possible underestimation of clonal diversity. Unmutated variant regions are reportedly the target of nearly half of TCRs that are spike-specific. Spike as a whole was targeted by vaccine-associated CD4 TCRs, dominant at 160-218 and 743-854.

Profiling relied on immunoSEQ multiplex PCR, and the TCRdb table lists in-frame clones only, not all of them. The sample includes over 120,000 clones, 92% of them seen just once. Details on this clone: Its antigen is still unknown.

The specimen was peripheral blood, collected on day 0 of AZD1222 vaccination. The receptor was derived from an adult in good health.

The CDR3 protein is CASSIRRDTATNEKLFF. DNA of the CDR3: TGTGCCAGCAGCATACGGAGGGACACCGCAACTAATGAAAAACTGTTTTTT. This chain joins TRBV6-2 or TRBV6-3 and TRBJ1-4, with D perhaps TRBD1 (6 bases). The CDR3 consists of 17 residues. The V and J ends lost 6 bases and 0 bases respectively, with 17 bases between them. Germline loops: CDR1 MNHEY, CDR2 SVGEGT.